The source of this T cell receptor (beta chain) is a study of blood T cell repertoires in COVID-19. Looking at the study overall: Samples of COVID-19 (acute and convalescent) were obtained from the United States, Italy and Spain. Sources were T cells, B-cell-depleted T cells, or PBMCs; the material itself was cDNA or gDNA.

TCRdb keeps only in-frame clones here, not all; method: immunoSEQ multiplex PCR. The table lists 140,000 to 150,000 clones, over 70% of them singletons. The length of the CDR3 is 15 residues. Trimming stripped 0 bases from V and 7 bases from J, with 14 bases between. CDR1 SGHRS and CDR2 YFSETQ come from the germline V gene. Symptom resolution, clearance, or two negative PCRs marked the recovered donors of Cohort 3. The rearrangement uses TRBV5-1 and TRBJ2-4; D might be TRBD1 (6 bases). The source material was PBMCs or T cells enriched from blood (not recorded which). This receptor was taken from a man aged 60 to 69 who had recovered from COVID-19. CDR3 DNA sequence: TGCGCCAGCAGCTTGGCCTCAGGGGCGAGGAACATTCAGTACTTC. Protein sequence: CASSLASGARNIQYF.